This TCR beta chain was documented in a study of blood T cell repertoires in COVID-19. Trimming left V 4 bases short and J 5 bases short, with 11 bases between. Per the germline V gene, CDR1 is MNHEY and CDR2 is SVGAGI. This CDR3 spans 13 amino acids. Using immunoSEQ multiplex PCR, the repertoire was profiled, and TCRdb retains in-frame clones only, with some absent. The sample has 200,000 to 250,000 clones, around 88% seen once. This receptor was identified in a woman aged 50 to 60 with acute COVID-19. Sample: PBMCs or T cells enriched from blood (not recorded which). The gene calls are TRBV6-5 and TRBJ1-2; D is possibly TRBD1 (5 bases). CDR3 loop: CASSSTAYYGYTF. The CDR3 nucleotides read TGTGCCAGCAGTTCGACAGCGTATTATGGCTACACCTTC.